These T cell receptor beta chains were read from a single sample in a study of shared clonotypes between healthy human individuals. Here immunoSEQ multiplex PCR was the method, and the copy in TCRdb shows in-frame clones only, minus some. The sample holds under 650,000 clones, 90% to 97% seen once. The sequenced sample was naive CD4+ T cells sorted from blood. The receptors were sampled from a woman in her 30s in good health. Each CDR3 is given with its conserved first and last residue. D genes are given only for firm matches. Only part of the rows carry a size: once, few, many, or a class if the clone is expanded.

clone_size j_call v_call d_call cdr3_nt cdr3_aa
once TRBJ2-3 TRBV28 . TGTGCCAGCAGTTTTAGGGGGACCGGTGGAGATACGCAGTATTTT CASSFRGTGGDTQYF
. TRBJ1-1 TRBV28 TRBD1 TGTGCCAGCAGTTTATCCACAGGGGGGAACACTGAAGCTTTCTTT CASSLSTGGNTEAFF
once TRBJ2-7 TRBV11-2 TRBD1 TGTGCCAGCAGCGTGACAGGGGGGACCTACGAGCAGTACTTC CASSVTGGTYEQYF
once TRBJ2-7 TRBV6-6 . TGTGCCAGCAGTTCTGGAGCGGGCCTTCCCCAGGAGCAGTACTTC CASSSGAGLPQEQYF
. TRBJ1-2 TRBV6-5 TRBD1 TGTGCCAGCAGTTCCGGGACAGAGGGCTATGGCTACACCTTC CASSSGTEGYGYTF
. TRBJ2-2 TRBV5-4 TRBD2 TGTGCCAGCAGCTTGGTTCGGACTAGCGCTACCGGGGAGCTGTTTTTT CASSLVRTSATGELFF
. TRBJ2-5 TRBV19 TRBD1 TGTGCCAGTAGTATTCGGAGGACAGGCCAAGAGACCCAGTACTTC CASSIRRTGQETQYF
. TRBJ2-7 TRBV28 . TGTGCCAGCAGTCCCCCCCAGGAGACCTACGAGCAGTACTTC CASSPPQETYEQYF
once TRBJ2-4 TRBV5-1 TRBD2 TGCGCCAGCTCGCCAATTACTAGCGGGAATCACATTCAGTACTTC CASSPITSGNHIQYF
. TRBJ2-7 TRBV7-9 . TGTGCCAGCAGCCGACTCCCCGAGGGACCCTACGAGCAGTACTTC CASSRLPEGPYEQYF
. TRBJ2-1 TRBV30 . TGTGCCTGGAGTGTTGCCGGGGTGGGCGATGAGCAGTTCTTC CAWSVAGVGDEQFF
. TRBJ1-6 TRBV6-5 . TGTGCCAGCAGTTACACTGAGTCTCGGGCGGCCCTCCACTTT CASSYTESRAALHF
. TRBJ2-3 TRBV27 TRBD2 TGTGCCAGCAGTTTATATGGGGGGGGGAGCACAGATACGCAGTATTTT CASSLYGGGSTDTQYF
. TRBJ2-7 TRBV6-1 TRBD1 TGTGCCAGCAGTGACCGGGACAGGCCCTCCTACGAGCAGTACTTC CASSDRDRPSYEQYF
. TRBJ2-1 TRBV27 . TGTGCCAGCAGCTACGGCCGAAACAATGAGCAGTTCTTC CASSYGRNNEQFF
. TRBJ2-3 TRBV28 . TGTGCCAGCAGTTCTTCCGGAGTAGATACGCAGTATTTT CASSSSGVDTQYF
. TRBJ2-7 TRBV6-4 . TGTGCCTTTCACTACGAGCAGTACTTC CAFHYEQYF
. TRBJ1-6 TRBV5-1 . TGCGCCAGCAGCCCCGGGGACAAAGCACCCCTCCACTTT CASSPGDKAPLHF
. TRBJ2-3 TRBV7-2 TRBD2 TGTGCCAGCAGGGAGGGACTAGCGGGAGATACGCAGTATTTT CASREGLAGDTQYF
once TRBJ2-7 TRBV5-1 TRBD2 TGCGCCAGCAGCTTGGCCCCAACTAGCGAAGCCTACGAGCAGTACTTC CASSLAPTSEAYEQYF
. TRBJ1-4 TRBV11-2 . TGTGCCAGCAGGTGGGGTGTAAAGGAAAAACTGTTTTTT CASRWGVKEKLFF
. TRBJ1-1 TRBV19 . TGTGCCAGTAGTCTAACCCCCTACACTGAAGCTTTCTTT CASSLTPYTEAFF
. TRBJ1-3 TRBV18 TRBD1 TGTGCCAGCTCACCACAGGGGGCGTCTGGAAACACCATATATTTT CASSPQGASGNTIYF
. TRBJ2-3 TRBV29-1 . TGCAGCGTTGATGGATACGGAAGCACAGATACGCAGTATTTT CSVDGYGSTDTQYF
once TRBJ2-3 TRBV28 TRBD1 TGTGCCAGCAGCCGTAAGGGACAGATGCGCACAGATACGCAGTATTTT CASSRKGQMRTDTQYF
. TRBJ2-1 TRBV7-9 . TGTGCCAGCAGCTTAGGAAGGTCTTTGGAGTACAATGAGCAGTTCTTC CASSLGRSLEYNEQFF
. TRBJ2-7 TRBV6-5 . TGTGCCAGCAGTTACAGGGGCGCCTACGAGCAGTACTTC CASSYRGAYEQYF
. TRBJ2-2 TRBV12-5 . TGTGCTAGTGGTGCAGATTTTACCGGGGAGCTGTTTTTT CASGADFTGELFF
. TRBJ2-7 TRBV11-2 . TGTGCCAGCAGCTCAGAGTGGGCAGCAGCCTACGAGCAGTACTTC CASSSEWAAAYEQYF
. TRBJ2-1 TRBV9 TRBD1 TGTGCCAGCAGCGTAGGGGGACAGGGAATTTACAATGAGCAGTTCTTC CASSVGGQGIYNEQFF
. TRBJ1-4 TRBV6-5 . TGTGCCAGCAGGGGACACGTCTCCACCGAAAAACTGTTTTTT CASRGHVSTEKLFF
once TRBJ2-1 TRBV2 . TGTGCCAGCAGTGAACTGTCAGACAATGAGCAGTTCTTC CASSELSDNEQFF
. TRBJ2-7 TRBV5-1 TRBD1 TGCGCCAGCAGCTGGGACAGCTACATCTACGAGCAGTACTTC CASSWDSYIYEQYF
. TRBJ2-7 TRBV6-4 TRBD2 TGTGCCAGCAGCGCACTTAGCGGGAGCTCCTACGAGCAGTACTTC CASSALSGSSYEQYF
. TRBJ2-1 TRBV5-1 . TGCGCCAGCAGCCTCGGGAGTTCCTACAATGAGCAGTTCTTC CASSLGSSYNEQFF
once TRBJ2-7 TRBV2 TRBD2 TGTGCCAGCAGTCTAGGACTAGCGGGTAACTACGAGCAGTACTTC CASSLGLAGNYEQYF
. TRBJ2-1 TRBV18 . TGTGCCAGCTCACCCGGGGGTAGCTCCTACAATGAGCAGTTCTTC CASSPGGSSYNEQFF
. TRBJ2-1 TRBV5-1 . TGCGCCAGCAGCTCACTTCCCGACTCGTACTCCTACAATGAGCAGTTCTTC CASSSLPDSYSYNEQFF
. TRBJ2-7 TRBV27 . TGTGCCAGCAGTTTAAAAGTGAGCTCCTACGAGCAGTACTTC CASSLKVSSYEQYF
. TRBJ1-3 TRBV9 TRBD1 TGTGCCAGCAGGGGGACAGCCTCTGGAAACACCATATATTTT CASRGTASGNTIYF
. TRBJ1-4 TRBV18 . TGTGCCAGCTCACCTGGAAGGGGGGGGCTGGAAAAACTGTTTTTT CASSPGRGGLEKLFF
. TRBJ1-1 TRBV10-3 TRBD1 TGTGCCATCAGGACAGGGATGAACACTGAAGCTTTCTTT CAIRTGMNTEAFF
. TRBJ2-7 TRBV5-4 TRBD2 TGTGCCAGCAGCGGCAAGCCGGGAGGGCCGGGGAACGAGCAGTACTTC CASSGKPGGPGNEQYF
. TRBJ2-5 TRBV10-1 TRBD1 TGCGCCAGCAGTGACAGCGGACAGGGAGGCGAGACCCAGTACTTC CASSDSGQGGETQYF
. TRBJ1-1 TRBV7-9 TRBD1 TGTGCCAGCAGCCAAAGGGGGACAGGGGGCACTGAAGCTTTCTTT CASSQRGTGGTEAFF
. TRBJ2-7 TRBV4-1 TRBD2 TGCGCCAGCAGCCGGACTAGCGGGAGTTATGGCTACGAGCAGTACTTC CASSRTSGSYGYEQYF
. TRBJ2-7 TRBV10-3 . TGTGCCTCGGAGGCTAGCGAAACCTACGAGCAGTACTTC CASEASETYEQYF
once TRBJ2-7 TRBV11-3 . TGTGCCAGCAGCTTCGCGCTCGAGCAGTACTTC CASSFALEQYF